Included here is one TCR beta chain sequence, with context. Its antigen is still unknown. The method, 5' RACE with UMI labels, was used to prepare the TRB cDNA libraries. After re-calling the 5' RACE reads, TCRdb lists one entry per CDR3 protein, DNA absent. This repertoire includes roughly 55,000 distinct CDR3 sequences. CDR1 and CDR2 (germline): SGDLS, YYNGEE. The CDR3 runs 16 residues. The data stem from a study of CXCR3-negative and CXCR3-positive naive CD8 T cells. Study-wide background: Collectively, the libraries yielded some 150 million TRB reads in total, at about 1.5 +/- 0.3 million per library.

Broader study findings: Compared with CXCR3-negative naive cells, CXCR3-positive naive cells showed more hydrophobic TRB CDR3s. In cryopreserved cells, CXCR3 expression partially decreased, and fresh PBMCs were used in most assays. Both naive subsets showed comparably high diversity, and memory CD8+ cells showed much lower diversity. Naive CXCR3-negative cells resembled naive CXCR3-positive cells in TRBV-TRBJ usage; memory cells differed.

V gene TRBV9 combines with J gene TRBJ1-2; the D call of TRBD1 rests on TCRdb alone, since no DNA is present to check it. Sequencing used naive CXCR3+ CD8+ T cells from blood. The sample's subset: CD45RO-CCR7+CD27+CD95- naive CD8+ T cells expressing CXCR3 (TNR3+). This sequence was found in a human donor in good health. Some clones in this sample may be carry-over from other donors' samples. This CDR3 reads CASSARRDSLNYGYTF.